This T cell receptor (beta chain) emerged from a study of blood T cell repertoires in COVID-19. Under the authors' procedure: Amplified reference gene primers provided the basis for estimating nucleated cell counts. Measured with immunoSEQ multiplex PCR; TCRdb has only the in-frame clones, and not every one. The D gene and trimming were derived from the DNA, and the V and J assignments and clone size from that table. This sample carries 130,000 to 150,000 clones, roughly 82% of them seen once, and the ten largest clones take about 12%. CDR1 SGHTA and CDR2 FQGTGA come from the germline V gene. V lost 0 bases and J 0 bases, leaving 11 bases between the germline ends. This CDR3 comprises 16 residues.

The rearrangement links TRBV7-3 to TRBJ1-1; D is possibly TRBD1 (5 bases). Sequencing used peripheral blood. The TCR sequence derives from a man of 80 years or more with acute or convalescent COVID-19. The CDR3: CASSLTSGILNTEAFF. The CDR3 nucleotides read TGTGCCAGCAGCTTAACGTCAGGGATCCTGAACACTGAAGCTTTCTTT.